This T cell receptor beta chain was sequenced in a study of T cells in Graves' hyperthyroidism and ophthalmopathy. Turning to the study itself: At the time of initial diagnosis and before any treatment, peripheral blood was collected. Study observations and caveats: In blood, most of the thyroid clonotypes expanded above 0.001 were also present.

This clonotype has just a few counts. What it binds is not known. TCR beta CDR3 regions were amplified from RNA transcripts. RT-PCR in the first round (using the HTBI primer set) targeted the TCR CDR3. TCRdb reprocessed the multiplex PCR reads via MiXCR and lists one record per CDR3 protein. The profile shows hundreds of thousands of distinct CDR3 sequences, around 13% of them singletons. V was pared by 9 bases and J by 5 bases, with 20 bases between. The germline gives CDR1 LNHDA, CDR2 SQIVND (reference sequence). The CDR3 has 15 residues. The chain has TRBV19 and TRBJ2-1; D ambiguous. What was sequenced was blood. This receptor was obtained from a woman aged 45 to 65 with Graves' ophthalmopathy. The CDR3 is CASTGYDSKNNEQFF. The DNA for the CDR3 is TGTGCCAGCACCGGATACGACTCAAAAAACAATGAGCAGTTCTTC.